In its sample, the clone carrying this T cell receptor beta chain was seen once. This sample stems from a study of CD8 T cells in Susac syndrome. RNA amounts of roughly 0.5 to 1 ug underwent reverse transcription with random hexamers. TCRdb reprocessed the immunoSEQ multiplex PCR reads via MiXCR and lists one record per CDR3 protein. The sample consists of tens of thousands of distinct CDR3 sequences, 91% of them appearing once. Sequencing of TCR beta covered CD8+ and CD4+ T cells obtained from blood. The CDR3 runs 15 residues. V was trimmed by 4 bases and J by 3 bases, leaving 16 bases between them. Germline V CDR1 and CDR2: LNHDA, SQIVND (reference sequence).

Sequencing was done on a sample of CD8+ T cells from PBMCs. The sequence was collected from a human donor with multiple sclerosis. The chain is built from TRBV19 and TRBJ2-7; maybe TRBD2 (6 bases). CDR3 DNA sequence: TGTGCCAGTAGTACCGCTGGGAACGGGGGCTACGAGCAGTACTTC. Translated, it gives CASSTAGNGGYEQYF.